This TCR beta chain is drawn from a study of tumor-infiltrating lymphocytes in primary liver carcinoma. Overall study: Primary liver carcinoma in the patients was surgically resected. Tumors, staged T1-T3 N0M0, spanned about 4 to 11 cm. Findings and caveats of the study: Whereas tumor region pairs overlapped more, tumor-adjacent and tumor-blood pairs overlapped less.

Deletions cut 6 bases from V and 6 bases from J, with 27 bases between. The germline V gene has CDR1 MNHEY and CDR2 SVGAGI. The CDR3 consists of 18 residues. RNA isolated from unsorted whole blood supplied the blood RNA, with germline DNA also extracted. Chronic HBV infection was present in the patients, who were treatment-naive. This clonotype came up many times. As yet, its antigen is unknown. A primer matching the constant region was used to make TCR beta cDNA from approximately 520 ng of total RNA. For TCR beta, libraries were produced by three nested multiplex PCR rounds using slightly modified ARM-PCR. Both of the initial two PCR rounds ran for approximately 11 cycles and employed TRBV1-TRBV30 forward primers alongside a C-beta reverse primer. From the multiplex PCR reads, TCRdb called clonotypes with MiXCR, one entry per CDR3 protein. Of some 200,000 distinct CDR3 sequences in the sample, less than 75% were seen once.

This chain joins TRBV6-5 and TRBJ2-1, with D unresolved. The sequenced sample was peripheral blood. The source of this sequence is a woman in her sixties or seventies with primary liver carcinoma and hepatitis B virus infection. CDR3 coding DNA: TGTGCCAGCAGCTTTACGTCTTCCCGGAAGGTGGTTTTCAATGAGCAGTTCTTC. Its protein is CASSFTSSRKVVFNEQFF.